Following are 9 T cell receptor beta chains from one sample sequenced in a study of blood T cell repertoires in COVID-19. The assay was immunoSEQ multiplex PCR, and TCRdb's table has in-frame clones only and misses some. The sample includes roughly 150,000 clones, roughly four fifths of them seen just once. The source material was peripheral blood. These TCRs come from a human donor with acute or convalescent COVID-19. The donor label of this sample is uncertain.

This clone was recorded once. The rearrangement links TRBV4-3 to TRBJ2-6, with TRBD1 matching 7 bases. Per the germline V gene, CDR1 is LGHNA and CDR2 is YSLEER. The CDR3 totals 20 residues. V lost 4 bases and J lost 4; bases outside the gene matches: 19. The CDR3 nucleotides are TGCGCCAGCAGCCCAAATCCCCGGGACAGTCAGATGATAGGGGCCAACGTCCTGACTTTC. Its protein product is CASSPNPRDSQMIGANVLTF.

V and J are TRBV15 and TRBJ2-7; D not certain. V lost 7 bases, J lost 0 bases, and 13 bases lay in between. There are 14 residues in the CDR3. Germline values: CDR1 LNHNV, CDR2 YYDKDF (reference sequence). The DNA of the CDR3 is TGTGCCACCAAAACAGATATAAACTCCTACGAGCAGTACTTC. Translating gives CATKTDINSYEQYF.

The CDR3 region is CASSSGVFTDTQYF. The CDR3 nucleotides are TGTGCCAGCAGCTCCGGGGTATTCACAGATACGCAGTATTTT. This chain joins TRBV7-9 and TRBJ2-3; the D gene is possibly TRBD2 (5 bases). CDR1 is SEHNR and CDR2 is FQNEAQ in the germline V gene (reference sequence). Trimming shortened V by 4 bases and J by 2 bases, and 10 bases separated the two germline ends. The CDR3 has 14 amino acids.

The chain couples TRBV7-2 to TRBJ2-7; 10 bases agree with TRBD2. V shed 1 base, J shed 6 bases, and the junction held 3 bases outside the gene matches. Germline V gene lookup returns CDR1 SGHTA and CDR2 FQGNSA. The CDR3 length is 14 residues. CDR3 sequence (DNA): TGTGCCAGCAGCTTAGAGCCTAGCGGGGGCGAGCAGTACTTC. Translated: CASSLEPSGGEQYF.

The rearrangement joins TRBV12-5 to TRBJ2-2, with 8 bases that match TRBD1. Germline V CDR1 and CDR2: LGHNT, FRNRAP. This CDR3 region has 19 residues. V lost 5 bases, J lost 2 bases, and 16 bases stayed unmatched. CDR3 sequence reads: CASGRSGTGSRQNTGELFF. CDR3 in DNA: TGTGCTAGTGGTCGATCCGGGACAGGCTCCAGACAAAACACCGGGGAGCTGTTTTTT.

The J gene is TRBJ2-6, the V gene TRBV7-2; D may be TRBD1 (6 bases). This CDR3 contains 15 residues. V was pared by 6 bases and J by 5 bases, with 14 bases between. Per the germline V gene, CDR1 is SGHTA and CDR2 is FQGNSA. Here the CDR3 DNA reads TGTGCCAGCAGAACCACAGGGAATTGGGCCAACGTCCTGACTTTC. Translated: CASRTTGNWANVLTF.

CDR3: CASSLVQGNTGELFF. CDR3 bases: TGCGCCAGCAGCTTGGTTCAGGGGAACACCGGGGAGCTGTTTTTT. The chain employs TRBV5-1 and TRBJ2-2, with D maybe TRBD1 (5 bases). Per the germline V gene, CDR1 is SGHRS and CDR2 is YFSETQ. Trimming left V 0 bases short and J 1 base short, with 7 bases between. This CDR3 comprises 15 residues.

This chain uses TRBV6-5 with TRBJ2-1; 10 nucleotides line up with TRBD2. The CDR3 loop spans 15 amino acids. J was trimmed by 4 bases and V by 5 bases; bases with no gene match: 5. Germline-derived CDR1 and CDR2 are MNHEY and SVGAGI. Written as DNA, the CDR3 is TGTGCCAGCAGTCTACTAGCGGGGACATACAATGAGCAGTTCTTC. Encoded protein: CASSLLAGTYNEQFF.

The genes are TRBV19 and TRBJ1-5; the D gene is possibly TRBD1 (6 bases). The CDR3 has 15 amino acids. The germline gives CDR1 LNHDA, CDR2 SQIVND (reference sequence). V lost 7 bases to trimming and J lost 10 bases, with 23 bases between them. The CDR3 loop reads CASTSMLGQLQPQHF. In nucleotides, the CDR3 is TGTGCCAGTACCAGTATGTTAGGACAGCTTCAACCCCAGCATTTT.